These 28 T cell receptor beta chains share one sample of origin, sequenced in a study of cytomegalovirus exposure and HLA in healthy donors. With 60 Vbeta and 13 Jbeta primers, the PCR was carried out. Sequenced by immunoSEQ multiplex PCR; TCRdb stores in-frame clones only, minus some. The sample lists fewer than 250,000 clones, more than 75% occurring once. Sequenced input: PBMCs. Receptors originate from a young woman in good health and CMV-seropositive.

The rearrangement uses TRBV11-2 and TRBJ2-2; tentatively, D is TRBD2 (5 bases). This CDR3 spans 16 amino acids. CDR1 and CDR2 from the germline V gene are SGHAT and FQNNGV. The V gene lost 2 bases and the J gene lost 7 bases, with 17 bases spanning the gap. The CDR3 sequence: CASSLTERRLIGELFF. CDR3 in DNA: TGTGCCAGCAGCTTAACGGAGCGGCGATTGATCGGGGAGCTGTTTTTT.

J is TRBJ2-5 and V is TRBV6-1, with a tentative D call TRBD1 (5 bases). The germline CDR1 and CDR2 sequences are MNHNS and SASEGT. There are 12 residues in the CDR3. The V and J ends lost 8 bases and 2 bases respectively, with 9 bases between them. The CDR3 reads CASQGGQETQYF. The CDR3 nucleotides read TGTGCCAGCCAGGGCGGTCAAGAGACCCAGTACTTC.

The genes are TRBV15 and TRBJ1-2; 9 bases agree with TRBD1. Germline-derived CDR1 and CDR2 are LNHNV and YYDKDF (reference sequence). V lost 0 bases and J lost 5; bases outside the gene matches: 4. The CDR3 spans 15 residues. The CDR3 DNA follows: TGTGCCACCAGCAGAGATTCAGGGACAGGGTATGGCTACACCTTC. Translated, it gives CATSRDSGTGYGYTF.

This clone has a single count. V and J are TRBV28 and TRBJ1-2, with unresolved D. Germline CDR1 reads MDHEN; CDR2 reads SYDVKM. V was cut by 8 bases and J by 8 bases, with 24 bases left in between. The CDR3 totals 15 residues. DNA for the CDR3: TGTGCCAGCTCCCGCGCGGGCACAGACCCTAACGGCTACACCTTC. Amino acid sequence: CASSRAGTDPNGYTF.

The V call is TRBV9, the J call TRBJ2-3; tentatively, D is TRBD2 (5 bases). The CDR3 is made up of 15 amino acids. Per germline, CDR1 SGDLS and CDR2 YYNGEE. V was trimmed by 4 bases and J by 1 base, leaving 13 bases between them. The DNA of the CDR3 is TGTGCCAGCAGCCCCAGACGGGATCGCACAGATACGCAGTATTTT. Protein: CASSPRRDRTDTQYF.

CDR3 protein: CASSDGLPNTGELFF. The CDR3 coding sequence is TGTGCCAGCAGCGACGGACTACCGAACACCGGGGAGCTGTTTTTT. This chain connects TRBV9 to TRBJ2-2, with D possibly TRBD2 on 6 matching bases. V lost 3 bases to trimming and J lost 0 bases, with 9 bases between them. The CDR3 is 15 residues long. Looked up from germline, CDR1 is SGDLS and CDR2 is YYNGEE.

This sequence joins TRBV7-2 and TRBJ2-7; D unclear. Trimming took off 1 base at V and 0 bases at J, with 4 bases between the two ends. Germline V gene sequence: CDR1 SGHTA, CDR2 FQGNSA. This CDR3 comprises 13 residues. The CDR3 reads CASSLGISYEQYF. The CDR3 region has the DNA TGTGCCAGCAGCTTAGGTATCTCCTACGAGCAGTACTTC.

This chain links TRBV4-3 with TRBJ2-5; no reliable D call. Between the trimmed V and J ends, which lost 0 bases and 1 base, there was a span of 9 bases. CDR3 size: 15 residues. Germline CDR1 is LGHNA and CDR2 is YSLEER. The CDR3: CASSQDRVGQETQYF. The DNA for the CDR3 is TGCGCCAGCAGCCAAGATCGGGTCGGCCAAGAGACCCAGTACTTC.

This chain joins TRBV27 and TRBJ2-5, with unresolved D. The J call may be in error: the DNA end matches TRBJ2-7 better. CDR1 is MNHEY, CDR2 SMNVEV, per germline (reference sequence). The CDR3 extends over 14 amino acids. For the CDR3, the DNA is TGTGCCAGCAGTTTACTCGCTAGTCCTTACGAGCAGTACTTC. It yields the protein CASSLLASPYEQYF.

The chain combines TRBV7-9 with TRBJ2-7, with 13 nucleotides matching TRBD2. V gave up 4 bases and J gave up 4 bases; unmatched junction bases: 4. The germline V gene has CDR1 SEHNR and CDR2 FQNEAQ (reference sequence). The CDR3 covers 15 residues. The CDR3 loop reads CASSSGTSGTYEQYF. The CDR3 nucleotides are TGTGCCAGCAGCTCCGGGACTAGCGGGACGTACGAGCAGTACTTC. Supplemented by reference TRBV7-9 and TRBJ2-7, the full variable domain reads DTGVSQNPRHKITKRGQNVTFRCDPISEHNRLYWYRQTLGQGPEFLTYFQNEAQLEKSRLLSDRFSAERPKGSFSTLEIQRTEQGDSAMYLCASSSGTSGTYEQYFGPGTRLTVT.

The chain uses TRBV28 and TRBJ2-3, with a weak D call TRBD1 (6 bases). CDR1 and CDR2 (germline): MDHEN, SYDVKM. The CDR3 is 16 residues long. V dropped 5 bases and J dropped 6 bases, with 21 bases sitting between them. CDR3 protein: CASSLRRGTPMDTQYF. CDR3 nucleotide sequence: TGTGCCAGCAGTCTCCGAAGGGGGACCCCCATGGATACGCAGTATTTT.

This clone has a handful of counts. The chain is built from TRBV5-6 and TRBJ2-7; the D gene is possibly TRBD1 (6 bases). With 4 bases removed from V and 3 bases from J, the gap between germline ends came to 14 bases. CDR3 size: 14 residues. Germline CDR1 SGHDT, CDR2 YYEEEE. In DNA form, the CDR3 reads TGTGCCAGCAGCCAGATGGTCAGGGGCTACGAGCAGTACTTC. It encodes CASSQMVRGYEQYF.

The chain recombines TRBV4-3 with TRBJ2-1; TRBD2 aligns across 11 bases. The CDR3 is 16 residues long. Germline V gene lookup returns CDR1 LGHNA and CDR2 YSLEER. After removal of 0 bases from V and 7 bases from J, the junction contained 5 bases not matched to a gene. The CDR3 sequence is CASSQDGLAGGNEQFF. The CDR3, as DNA: TGCGCCAGCAGCCAAGATGGTCTAGCGGGAGGTAATGAGCAGTTCTTC.

This clone was seen a few times. The genes are TRBV6-1 and TRBJ2-7; TRBD1 aligns across 12 bases. Germline V lookup: CDR1 MNHNS, CDR2 SASEGT. This CDR3 region has 15 residues. The J segment lost 6 bases and the V segment lost 4 bases, leaving 7 bases of the junction unmatched. The CDR3, as DNA: TGTGCCAGCAGTGTGAGGGGACAGGGGGCCGGCGAGCAGTACTTC. Translation: CASSVRGQGAGEQYF.

This sequence joins TRBV4-1 and TRBJ2-2; tentatively, D is TRBD2 (6 bases). V shed 0 bases and J shed 5 bases, with 28 bases lying between them. CDR1 and CDR2 from the germline V gene are MGHRA and YSYEKL. CDR3 size: 21 residues. The CDR3 DNA sequence: TGCGCCAGCAGCCAAGATCTGGGGGGTTGGATGGCGGTAGCTCCGACCGGGGAGCTGTTTTTT. As protein: CASSQDLGGWMAVAPTGELFF.

This clone was detected once. The chain joins TRBV19 to TRBJ1-6; D perhaps matches TRBD1 (5 bases). The germline V gene encodes CDR1 LNHDA and CDR2 SQIVND (reference sequence). The CDR3 length is 14 residues. V gave up 1 base and J gave up 9 bases, with 10 bases separating them. The CDR3 region has the DNA TGTGCCAGTAGTATAGGTCAGGGAACTTCACCCCTCCACTTT. It encodes CASSIGQGTSPLHF.

This clone was seen once. The gene calls are TRBV6-1 and TRBJ1-5; a weak D match, TRBD1 (6 bases). This CDR3 region has 13 residues. Per the germline V gene, CDR1 is MNHNS and CDR2 is SASEGT. Trimming stripped 2 bases from V and 8 bases from J, with 10 bases between. Here the CDR3 DNA reads TGTGCCAGCAGTGAAAACAGGGATAAGCCCCAGCATTTT. Translation gives CASSENRDKPQHF.

This clone has only a few counts. This chain links TRBV29-1 with TRBJ1-2; D ambiguous. The CDR3 is 12 residues long. Germline lookup yields CDR1 SQVTM and CDR2 ANQGSEA. The V gene lost 7 bases and the J gene lost 7 bases, with 16 bases spanning the gap. This CDR3 reads CSARGLGRGYTF. DNA of the CDR3: TGCAGCGCCCGGGGTCTTGGCCGTGGCTACACCTTC. The whole variable domain, filled in from reference TRBV29-1 and TRBJ1-2, reads SAVISQKPSRDICQRGTSLTIQCQVDSQVTMMFWYRQQPGQSLTLIATANQGSEATYESGFVIDKFPISRPNLTFSTLTVSNMSPEDSSIYLCSARGLGRGYTFGSGTRLTVV.

V and J are TRBV28 and TRBJ2-7; TRBD1 matches at 7 bases. J lost 3 bases, V lost 2 bases, and 7 bases had no gene match. Germline-derived CDR1 and CDR2 are MDHEN and SYDVKM. The CDR3 has 15 residues. This CDR3 reads CASSLGTALLYEQYF. CDR3 bases: TGTGCCAGCAGTTTAGGGACAGCGTTACTCTACGAGCAGTACTTC.

V and J are TRBV30 and TRBJ1-4; D remains ambiguous. The CDR3 covers 13 residues. Looked up from germline, CDR1 is GTSNPN and CDR2 is SVGIG (reference sequence). The V and J ends lost 1 base and 3 bases respectively, with 6 bases between them. CDR3 in amino acids: CAWSASPNEKLFF. DNA for the CDR3: TGTGCCTGGAGTGCTAGTCCTAATGAAAAACTGTTTTTT.

J is TRBJ2-7 and V is TRBV2; TRBD2 matches at 12 bases. V was clipped by 6 bases and J by 6 bases; unmatched bases: 12. CDR1 is SNHLY and CDR2 is FYNNEI in the germline V gene. This CDR3 spans 16 amino acids. DNA of the CDR3: TGTGCCAGCAGGGCCCTAGCGGGAGGGCCTAGGGCCGAGCAGTACTTC. It specifies CASRALAGGPRAEQYF. The entire variable domain, with the rest obtained from reference TRBV2 and TRBJ2-7, is as follows: EPEVTQTPSHQVTQMGQEVILRCVPISNHLYFYWYRQILGQKVEFLVSFYNNEISEKSEIFDDQFSVERPDGSNFTLKIRSTKLEDSAMYFCASRALAGGPRAEQYFGPGTRLTVT.

This rearrangement joins TRBV6-5 to TRBJ2-7, with 12 positions matching TRBD2. J lost 7 bases, V lost 0 bases, and 7 bases had no gene match. CDR1 is MNHEY, CDR2 SVGAGI, per germline. CDR3 length equals 16 residues. CDR3 sequence (DNA): TGTGCCAGCAGTTACTCGCTAGCGGGGGGGCTAGGGGAGCAGTACTTC. It yields the protein CASSYSLAGGLGEQYF.

The rearrangement uses TRBV5-1 and TRBJ2-7, with a tentative D call TRBD1 (5 bases). CDR1 and CDR2 from the germline V gene are SGHRS and YFSETQ. Trimming stripped 3 bases from V and 0 bases from J, with 10 bases between. The CDR3 is 14 amino acids. This chain's CDR3 is CASSYPDNSYEQYF. CDR3 DNA sequence: TGCGCCAGCAGCTATCCGGACAACTCCTACGAGCAGTACTTC.

The V and J genes are TRBV28 and TRBJ2-7; TRBD1 matches 7 bases. V lost 6 bases and J lost 3; bases outside the gene matches: 2. Looked up from germline, CDR1 is MDHEN and CDR2 is SYDVKM. This CDR3 has 12 residues. The CDR3 nucleotides read TGTGCCAGCAGCAGACAGGGCTACGAGCAGTACTTC. Translating it yields CASSRQGYEQYF.

This clone has a handful of counts. The chain couples TRBV4-2 to TRBJ1-3; no clear D gene. V was trimmed by 4 bases and J by 1 base, leaving 11 bases between them. This CDR3 contains 15 residues. Germline CDR1 and CDR2: LGHNA and YNFKEQ. The CDR3 sequence is CASSLYPGSGNTIYF. In nucleotides, the CDR3 is TGTGCCAGCAGCCTCTATCCGGGATCTGGAAACACCATATATTTT.

The chain employs TRBV5-1 and TRBJ2-4; TRBD2 is a possible D gene (6 bases). Germline V gives CDR1 SGHRS, CDR2 YFSETQ. The CDR3 spans 17 residues. V lost 4 bases and J lost 0, with 17 bases in between. The CDR3 protein is CASSPRRGYGAKNIQYF. DNA of the CDR3: TGCGCCAGCAGCCCCCGGAGGGGTTACGGAGCCAAAAACATTCAGTACTTC.

V usage is TRBV6-5 and J usage is TRBJ2-5; the D gene is possibly TRBD1 (6 bases). CDR1 and CDR2 (germline): MNHEY, SVGAGI. V gave up 6 bases and J gave up 5 bases, with 13 bases separating them. There are 13 residues in the CDR3. The CDR3 nucleotides read TGTGCCAGCAGGCCAGGGGTTGGGGAGACCCAGTACTTC. This translates into CASRPGVGETQYF.

The chain has TRBV2 and TRBJ2-7; 9 bases align to TRBD2. CDR3 size: 14 residues. V was pared by 10 bases and J by 2 bases, with 9 bases of the junction left unmatched. Germline CDR1 and CDR2: SNHLY and FYNNEI. This chain's CDR3 is CATGKSGGTYEQYF. CDR3 sequence (DNA): TGTGCCACCGGAAAAAGCGGGGGGACCTACGAGCAGTACTTC.